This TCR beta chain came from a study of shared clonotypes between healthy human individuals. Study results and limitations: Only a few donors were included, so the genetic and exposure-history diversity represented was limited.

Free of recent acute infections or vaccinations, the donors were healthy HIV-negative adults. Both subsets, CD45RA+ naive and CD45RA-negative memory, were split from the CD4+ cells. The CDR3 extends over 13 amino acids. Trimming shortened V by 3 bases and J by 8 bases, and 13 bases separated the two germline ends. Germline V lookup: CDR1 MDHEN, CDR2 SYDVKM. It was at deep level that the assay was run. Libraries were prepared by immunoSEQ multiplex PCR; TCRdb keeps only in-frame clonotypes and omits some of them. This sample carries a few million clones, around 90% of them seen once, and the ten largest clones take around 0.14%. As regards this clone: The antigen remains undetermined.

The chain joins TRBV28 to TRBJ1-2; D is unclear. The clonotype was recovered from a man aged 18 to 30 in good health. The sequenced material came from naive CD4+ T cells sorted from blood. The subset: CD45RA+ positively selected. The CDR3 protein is CASSFIAGRGYTF. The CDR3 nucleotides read TGTGCCAGCAGTTTTATCGCAGGCCGGGGCTACACCTTC.